This passage covers 5 T cell receptor beta chains from one sample sequenced in a study of radiotherapy plus CTLA-4 blockade in lung cancer (dated by TCRdb to about 2018). The library was produced with the immunoSEQ multiplex PCR assay. This immuneACCESS table, as held by TCRdb, lists in-frame sequences with V and J called but not all clones. Of the missing ones, under half trace to an unresolved V gene in checked studies; the others have no known cause. A total of under 65,000 clones appear in this sample, approximately 80% of them only once. The ten most abundant clones make up about 2.5% of the sample. Sample: peripheral blood, taken from a patient treated with radiotherapy plus ipilimumab. These receptors all stem from a human donor with non-small cell lung cancer whose response to radiotherapy plus ipilimumab could not be evaluated.

This clone appeared a few times. The V call is TRBV18, the J call TRBJ2-7, with TRBD1 identical over 10 bases. Germline trimming cut 4 bases from V and 3 bases from J; bases unmatched to any gene: 12. CDR1 and CDR2 from the germline V gene are KGHSH and LQKENI. This CDR3 contains 17 residues. The DNA of the CDR3 is TGTGCCAGCTCACTCGACAGGGGGCGCCGTGCAGGCTACGAGCAGTACTTC. Protein sequence: CASSLDRGRRAGYEQYF. Full variable domain (outside the CDR3, taken from reference TRBV18 and TRBJ2-7): NAGVMQNPRHLVRRRGQEARLRCSPMKGHSHVYWYRQLPEEGLKFMVYLQKENIIDESGMPKERFSAEFPKEGPSILRIQQVVRGDSAAYFCASSLDRGRRAGYEQYFGPGTRLTVT.

The chain recombines TRBV4-3 with TRBJ2-3, with 14 bases identical to TRBD2. Germline trimming cut 2 bases from V and 4 bases from J; bases unmatched to any gene: 5. The V gene's germline CDR1 is LGHNA and CDR2 YSLEER. The CDR3 covers 17 residues. The CDR3 DNA follows: TGCGCCAGCAGCCAACGGGGACTAGCGGGGGAATCAGATACGCAGTATTTT. It specifies CASSQRGLAGESDTQYF.

The J gene is TRBJ2-5, the V gene TRBV5-1, with TRBD2 matching 13 bases. With 2 bases clipped from V and 12 bases from J, the junction kept 10 bases outside the gene matches. Germline CDR1 reads SGHRS; CDR2 reads YFSETQ. The length of the CDR3 is 15 residues. This CDR3 reads CASSFGTSGANLKYF. DNA for the CDR3: TGCGCCAGCAGCTTCGGGACTAGCGGGGCCAACTTGAAGTACTTC.

This clone appeared a single time. The rearrangement joins TRBV7-2 to TRBJ1-5; 10 bases match TRBD1. This CDR3 is built from 17 residues. The V segment lost 5 bases and the J segment 4 bases; nucleotides outside the gene matches: 11. Germline-derived CDR1 and CDR2 are SGHTA and FQGNSA. Here the CDR3 DNA reads TGTGCCAGCAGCCTACGCCCGGGACAGGGGTTAAATCAGCCCCAGCATTTT. Residues: CASSLRPGQGLNQPQHF. Together with reference TRBV7-2 and TRBJ1-5, the CDR3 gives the full variable domain: GAGVSQSPSNKVTEKGKDVELRCDPISGHTALYWYRQSLGQGLEFLIYFQGNSAPDKSGLPSDRFSAERTGGSVSTLTIQRTQQEDSAVYLCASSLRPGQGLNQPQHFGDGTRLSIL.

The rearrangement uses TRBV19 and TRBJ2-5; tentative D call: TRBD1 (6 bases). The germline V gene has CDR1 LNHDA and CDR2 SQIVND (reference sequence). The CDR3 has 14 residues. The V end was cut by 3 bases, the J end by 1 base, with 9 bases between. CDR3 in amino acids: CASSISDSQETQYF. CDR3 in DNA: TGTGCCAGTAGTATCTCGGACAGCCAAGAGACCCAGTACTTC.